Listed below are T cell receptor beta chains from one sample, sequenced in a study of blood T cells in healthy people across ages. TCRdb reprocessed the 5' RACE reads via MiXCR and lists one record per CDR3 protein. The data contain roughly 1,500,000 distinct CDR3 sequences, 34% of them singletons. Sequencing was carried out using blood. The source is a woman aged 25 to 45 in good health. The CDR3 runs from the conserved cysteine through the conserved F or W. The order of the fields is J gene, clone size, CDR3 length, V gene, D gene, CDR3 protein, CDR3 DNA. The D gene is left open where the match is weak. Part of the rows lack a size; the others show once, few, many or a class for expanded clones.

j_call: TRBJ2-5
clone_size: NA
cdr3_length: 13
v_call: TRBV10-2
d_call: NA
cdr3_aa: CAGSGTSLETQYF
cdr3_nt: TGCGCCGGCAGTGGTACTAGTTTGGAGACCCAGTACTTC

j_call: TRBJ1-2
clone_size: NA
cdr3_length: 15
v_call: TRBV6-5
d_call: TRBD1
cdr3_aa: CASSSPWTGTYGYTF
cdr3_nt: TGTGCCAGCAGTTCACCCTGGACAGGAACCTATGGCTACACCTTC

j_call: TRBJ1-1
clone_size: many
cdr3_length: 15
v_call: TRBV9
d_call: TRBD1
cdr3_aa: CASSARQGPNTEAFF
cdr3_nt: TGTGCCAGCAGCGCCCGACAGGGACCGAACACTGAAGCTTTCTTT

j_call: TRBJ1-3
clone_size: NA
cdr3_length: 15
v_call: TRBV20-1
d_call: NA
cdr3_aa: CSARASGGSGNTIYF
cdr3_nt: TGCAGTGCTAGAGCGTCTGGGGGCTCTGGAAACACCATATATTTT

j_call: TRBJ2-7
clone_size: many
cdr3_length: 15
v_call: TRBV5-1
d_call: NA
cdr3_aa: CASQEHPTSSYEQYF
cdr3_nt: TGCGCCAGCCAAGAACACCCGACGAGCTCCTACGAGCAGTACTTC

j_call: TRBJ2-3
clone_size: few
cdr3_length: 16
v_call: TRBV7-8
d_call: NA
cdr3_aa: CASSWVFGGVTDTQYF
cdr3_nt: TGTGCCAGCAGCTGGGTGTTCGGGGGCGTCACAGATACGCAGTATTTT

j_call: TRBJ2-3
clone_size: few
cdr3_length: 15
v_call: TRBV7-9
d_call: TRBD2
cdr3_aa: CASSISGREDWTQYF
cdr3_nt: TGTGCCAGCAGCATTAGCGGGAGGGAAGATTGGACGCAGTATTTT

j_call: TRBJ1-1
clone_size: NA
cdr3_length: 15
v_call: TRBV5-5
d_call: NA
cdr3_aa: CASSREGHQNTEAFF
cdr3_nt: TGTGCCAGCAGCAGAGAGGGACACCAGAACACTGAAGCTTTCTTT

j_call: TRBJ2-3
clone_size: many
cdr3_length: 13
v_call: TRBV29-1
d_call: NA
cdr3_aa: CSAGDSSGDTQYF
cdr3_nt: TGCAGCGCCGGCGACAGCTCAGGAGATACGCAGTATTTT

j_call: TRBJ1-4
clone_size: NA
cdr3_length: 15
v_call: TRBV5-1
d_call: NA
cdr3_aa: CASSLEGDGNEKRFF
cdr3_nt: TGCGCCAGCAGCTTGGAAGGGGATGGGAATGAAAAACGGTTTTTT

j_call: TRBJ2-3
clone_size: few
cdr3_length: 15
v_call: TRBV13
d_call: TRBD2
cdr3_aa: CASSLGLAGGKTQYF
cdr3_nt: TGTGCCAGCAGCTTAGGGCTAGCGGGGGGGAAAACGCAGTATTTT

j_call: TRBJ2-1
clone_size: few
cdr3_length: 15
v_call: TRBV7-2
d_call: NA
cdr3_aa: CASAQKGSARSEQFF
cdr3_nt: TGTGCCAGCGCACAAAAGGGGTCGGCCCGTTCTGAGCAGTTCTTC

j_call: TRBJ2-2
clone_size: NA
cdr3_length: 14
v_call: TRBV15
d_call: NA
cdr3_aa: CATSRDMGIGELFF
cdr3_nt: TGTGCCACCAGCAGAGATATGGGGATCGGGGAGCTGTTTTTT

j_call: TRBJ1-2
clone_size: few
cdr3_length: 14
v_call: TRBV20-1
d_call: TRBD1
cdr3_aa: CSAAGTGGNYGYTF
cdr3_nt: TGCAGTGCCGCCGGGACAGGGGGAAACTATGGCTACACCTTC

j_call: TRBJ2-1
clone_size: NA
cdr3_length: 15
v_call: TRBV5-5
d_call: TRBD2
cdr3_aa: CASSSNLGTNNEQFF
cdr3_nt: TGTGCCAGCAGCTCGAATCTGGGGACTAACAATGAGCAGTTCTTC

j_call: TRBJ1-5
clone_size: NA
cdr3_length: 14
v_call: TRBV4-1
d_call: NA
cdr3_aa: CASSQEERNRPQHF
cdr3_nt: TGCGCCAGCAGCCAAGAGGAGAGGAACCGGCCCCAGCATTTT

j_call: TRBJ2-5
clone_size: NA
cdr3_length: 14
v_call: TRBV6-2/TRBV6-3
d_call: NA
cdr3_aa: CASSQVGTPPEQYF
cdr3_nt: TGTGCCAGCAGTCAGGTCGGGACACCCCCAGAGCAGTACTTC

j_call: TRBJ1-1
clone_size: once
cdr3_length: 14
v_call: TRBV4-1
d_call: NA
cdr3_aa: CASSQATGLTEAFF
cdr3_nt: TGCGCCAGCAGCCAAGCTACAGGGCTCACTGAAGCTTTCTTT

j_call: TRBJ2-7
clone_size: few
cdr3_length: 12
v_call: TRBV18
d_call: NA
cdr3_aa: CAGSPGSYEQYF
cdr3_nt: TGTGCCGGCTCACCAGGGTCCTACGAGCAGTACTTC

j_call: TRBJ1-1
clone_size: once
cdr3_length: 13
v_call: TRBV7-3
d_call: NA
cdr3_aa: CASGTDGNTEAFF
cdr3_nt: TGTGCCAGCGGGACTGACGGGAACACTGAAGCTTTCTTT

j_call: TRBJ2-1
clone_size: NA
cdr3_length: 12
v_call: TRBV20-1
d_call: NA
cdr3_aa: CSARDLFNEQFF
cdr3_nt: TGCAGTGCTAGAGATCTCTTCAATGAGCAGTTCTTC

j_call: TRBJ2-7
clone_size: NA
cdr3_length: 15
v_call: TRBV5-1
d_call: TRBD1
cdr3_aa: CASGQGSINSYEQYF
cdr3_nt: TGCGCCAGCGGACAGGGTTCCATCAATTCCTACGAGCAGTACTTC

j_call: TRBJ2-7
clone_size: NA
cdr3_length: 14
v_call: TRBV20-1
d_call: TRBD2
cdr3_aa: CSPRRRERLYEQYF
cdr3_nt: TGCAGTCCTAGGAGGCGGGAGCGACTCTACGAGCAGTACTTC

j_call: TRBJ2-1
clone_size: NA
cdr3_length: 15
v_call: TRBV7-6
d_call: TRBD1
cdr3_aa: CASSFDRALYNEQFF
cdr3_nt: TGTGCCAGCAGCTTTGACAGGGCCCTGTACAATGAGCAGTTCTTC

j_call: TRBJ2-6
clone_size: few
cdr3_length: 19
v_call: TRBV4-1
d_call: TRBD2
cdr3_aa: CASSRTSGPTLSGANVLTF
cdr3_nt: TGCGCCAGCAGCCGGACTAGCGGTCCAACCCTCTCTGGGGCCAACGTCCTGACTTTC

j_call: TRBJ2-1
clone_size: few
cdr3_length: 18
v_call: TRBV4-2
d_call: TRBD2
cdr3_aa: CASSQDTPTSGPRDEQFF
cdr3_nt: TGTGCCAGCAGCCAAGATACCCCAACTAGCGGACCTCGGGATGAGCAGTTCTTC

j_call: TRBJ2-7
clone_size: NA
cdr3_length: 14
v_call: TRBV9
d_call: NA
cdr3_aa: CASSVGVSIYEQYF
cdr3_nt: TGTGCCAGCAGCGTAGGTGTCAGCATATACGAGCAGTACTTC

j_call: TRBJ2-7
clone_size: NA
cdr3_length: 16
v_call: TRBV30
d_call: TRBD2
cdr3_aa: CAWRGTSGPFPYEQYF
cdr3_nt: TGTGCCTGGAGGGGGACTAGCGGACCGTTTCCCTACGAGCAGTACTTC

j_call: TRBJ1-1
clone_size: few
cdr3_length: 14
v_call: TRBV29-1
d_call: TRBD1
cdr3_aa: CSVELYQGAAEAFF
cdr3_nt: TGCAGCGTTGAGTTGTACCAGGGGGCAGCCGAAGCTTTCTTT

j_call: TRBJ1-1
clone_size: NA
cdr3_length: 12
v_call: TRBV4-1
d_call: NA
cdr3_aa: CASSQDWGEAFF
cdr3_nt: TGCGCCAGCAGCCAAGATTGGGGGGAAGCTTTCTTT

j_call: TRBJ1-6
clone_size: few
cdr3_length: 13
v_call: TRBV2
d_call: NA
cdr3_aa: CASSGLSNSPLHF
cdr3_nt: TGTGCCAGCAGTGGTCTTAGTAATTCACCCCTCCACTTT

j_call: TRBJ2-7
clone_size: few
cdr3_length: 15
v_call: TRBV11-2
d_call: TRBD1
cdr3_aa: CASSRDRAASYEQYF
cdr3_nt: TGTGCCAGCAGCCGAGACAGGGCTGCCTCCTACGAGCAGTACTTC

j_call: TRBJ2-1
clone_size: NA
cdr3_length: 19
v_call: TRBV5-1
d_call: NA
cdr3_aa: CASSLEGGGAVSIYNEQFF
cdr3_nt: TGCGCCAGCAGCTTGGAAGGTGGGGGGGCCGTCTCAATTTACAATGAGCAGTTCTTC

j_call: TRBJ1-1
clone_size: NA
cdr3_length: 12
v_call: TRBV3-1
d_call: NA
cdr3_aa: CASSQDANQAFF
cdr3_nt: TGTGCCAGCAGCCAAGATGCAAATCAAGCTTTCTTT

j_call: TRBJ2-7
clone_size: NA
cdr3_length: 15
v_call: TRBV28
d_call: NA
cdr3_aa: CASSFLWSAPYEQYF
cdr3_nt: TGTGCCAGCAGTTTTCTCTGGTCCGCGCCCTACGAGCAGTACTTC

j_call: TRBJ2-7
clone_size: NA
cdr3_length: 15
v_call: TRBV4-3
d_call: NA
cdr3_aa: CASKKEGLRLYEQYF
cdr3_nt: TGCGCCAGCAAGAAAGAAGGTCTGAGACTCTACGAGCAGTACTTC

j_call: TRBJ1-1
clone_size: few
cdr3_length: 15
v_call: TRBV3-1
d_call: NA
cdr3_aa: CASSPFRGINTEAFF
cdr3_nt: TGTGCCAGCAGCCCCTTCAGGGGTATTAACACTGAAGCTTTCTTT

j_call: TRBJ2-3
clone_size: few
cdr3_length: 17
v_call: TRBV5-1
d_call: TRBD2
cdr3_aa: CASSLGTSGGRTDTQYF
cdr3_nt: TGCGCCAGCAGCTTGGGGACTAGCGGGGGACGCACAGATACGCAGTATTTT

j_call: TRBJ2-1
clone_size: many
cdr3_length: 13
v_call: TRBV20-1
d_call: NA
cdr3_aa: CSGLPGVDNEQFF
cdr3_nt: TGCAGTGGGTTACCGGGAGTCGACAATGAGCAGTTCTTC

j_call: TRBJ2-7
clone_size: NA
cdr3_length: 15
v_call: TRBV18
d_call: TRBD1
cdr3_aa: CASSPKGQRSYEQYF
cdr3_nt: TGTGCCAGCTCACCGAAGGGACAGCGCTCCTACGAGCAGTACTTC

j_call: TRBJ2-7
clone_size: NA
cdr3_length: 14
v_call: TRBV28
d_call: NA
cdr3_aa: CASSLSMLVSEQYF
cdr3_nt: TGTGCCAGCAGTTTATCGATGTTAGTCTCCGAGCAGTACTTC

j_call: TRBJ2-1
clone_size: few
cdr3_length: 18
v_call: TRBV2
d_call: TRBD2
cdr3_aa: CASSEEVGLAGYHNEQFF
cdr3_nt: TGTGCCAGCAGTGAAGAGGTGGGGCTAGCGGGGTACCACAATGAGCAGTTCTTC

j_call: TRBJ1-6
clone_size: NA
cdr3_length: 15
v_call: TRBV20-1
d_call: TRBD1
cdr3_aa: CSAPMGGTGNSPLHF
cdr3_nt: TGCAGCGCCCCGATGGGGGGGACAGGGAATTCACCCCTCCACTTT

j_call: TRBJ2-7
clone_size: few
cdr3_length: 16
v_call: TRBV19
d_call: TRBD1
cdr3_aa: CASSAPGTGTYNEQYF
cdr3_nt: TGTGCCAGTAGCGCCCCCGGGACAGGGACCTACAATGAGCAGTACTTC

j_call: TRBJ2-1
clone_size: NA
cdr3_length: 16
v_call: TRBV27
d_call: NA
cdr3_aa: CASSLGVGVPYNEQFF
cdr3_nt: TGTGCCAGCAGTTTAGGTGTAGGGGTTCCCTACAATGAGCAGTTCTTC

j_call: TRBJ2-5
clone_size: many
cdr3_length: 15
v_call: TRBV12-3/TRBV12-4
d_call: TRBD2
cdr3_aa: CASSPGTSGSSTQYF
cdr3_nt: TGTGCCAGCAGCCCCGGGACTAGCGGGAGTTCAACCCAGTACTTC

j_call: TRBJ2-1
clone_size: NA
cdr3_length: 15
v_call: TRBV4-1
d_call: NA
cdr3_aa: CASSRVGFPYNEQFF
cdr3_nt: TGCGCCAGCAGCCGCGTAGGGTTTCCCTACAATGAGCAGTTCTTC

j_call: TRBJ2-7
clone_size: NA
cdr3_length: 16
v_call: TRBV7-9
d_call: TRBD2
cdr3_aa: CASSLLAGGPTAEQYF
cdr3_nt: TGTGCCAGCAGCTTGCTAGCGGGAGGGCCCACCGCCGAGCAGTACTTC

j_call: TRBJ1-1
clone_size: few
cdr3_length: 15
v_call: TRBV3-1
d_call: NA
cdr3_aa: CASSPQLGFNTEAFF
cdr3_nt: TGTGCCAGCAGCCCCCAACTGGGCTTCAACACTGAAGCTTTCTTT

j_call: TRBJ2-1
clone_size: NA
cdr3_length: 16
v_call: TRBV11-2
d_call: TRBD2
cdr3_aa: CASSLGGGRRYNEQFF
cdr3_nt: TGTGCCAGCAGCTTAGGGGGCGGGAGAAGGTACAATGAGCAGTTCTTC

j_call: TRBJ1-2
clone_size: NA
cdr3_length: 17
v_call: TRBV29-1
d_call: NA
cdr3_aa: CSVEDLGEVRGNYGYTF
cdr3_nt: TGCAGCGTTGAAGATTTAGGCGAGGTCAGAGGTAACTATGGCTACACCTTC

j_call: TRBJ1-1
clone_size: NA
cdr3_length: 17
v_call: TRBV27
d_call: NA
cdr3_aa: CASRPTGPAGPNTEAFF
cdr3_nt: TGTGCCAGCAGGCCCACAGGTCCGGCGGGTCCGAACACTGAAGCTTTCTTT

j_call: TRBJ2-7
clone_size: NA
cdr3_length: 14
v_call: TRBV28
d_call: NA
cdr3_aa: CASSLTGLGYEQYF
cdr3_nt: TGTGCCAGCAGTTTAACTGGGTTAGGGTACGAGCAGTACTTC